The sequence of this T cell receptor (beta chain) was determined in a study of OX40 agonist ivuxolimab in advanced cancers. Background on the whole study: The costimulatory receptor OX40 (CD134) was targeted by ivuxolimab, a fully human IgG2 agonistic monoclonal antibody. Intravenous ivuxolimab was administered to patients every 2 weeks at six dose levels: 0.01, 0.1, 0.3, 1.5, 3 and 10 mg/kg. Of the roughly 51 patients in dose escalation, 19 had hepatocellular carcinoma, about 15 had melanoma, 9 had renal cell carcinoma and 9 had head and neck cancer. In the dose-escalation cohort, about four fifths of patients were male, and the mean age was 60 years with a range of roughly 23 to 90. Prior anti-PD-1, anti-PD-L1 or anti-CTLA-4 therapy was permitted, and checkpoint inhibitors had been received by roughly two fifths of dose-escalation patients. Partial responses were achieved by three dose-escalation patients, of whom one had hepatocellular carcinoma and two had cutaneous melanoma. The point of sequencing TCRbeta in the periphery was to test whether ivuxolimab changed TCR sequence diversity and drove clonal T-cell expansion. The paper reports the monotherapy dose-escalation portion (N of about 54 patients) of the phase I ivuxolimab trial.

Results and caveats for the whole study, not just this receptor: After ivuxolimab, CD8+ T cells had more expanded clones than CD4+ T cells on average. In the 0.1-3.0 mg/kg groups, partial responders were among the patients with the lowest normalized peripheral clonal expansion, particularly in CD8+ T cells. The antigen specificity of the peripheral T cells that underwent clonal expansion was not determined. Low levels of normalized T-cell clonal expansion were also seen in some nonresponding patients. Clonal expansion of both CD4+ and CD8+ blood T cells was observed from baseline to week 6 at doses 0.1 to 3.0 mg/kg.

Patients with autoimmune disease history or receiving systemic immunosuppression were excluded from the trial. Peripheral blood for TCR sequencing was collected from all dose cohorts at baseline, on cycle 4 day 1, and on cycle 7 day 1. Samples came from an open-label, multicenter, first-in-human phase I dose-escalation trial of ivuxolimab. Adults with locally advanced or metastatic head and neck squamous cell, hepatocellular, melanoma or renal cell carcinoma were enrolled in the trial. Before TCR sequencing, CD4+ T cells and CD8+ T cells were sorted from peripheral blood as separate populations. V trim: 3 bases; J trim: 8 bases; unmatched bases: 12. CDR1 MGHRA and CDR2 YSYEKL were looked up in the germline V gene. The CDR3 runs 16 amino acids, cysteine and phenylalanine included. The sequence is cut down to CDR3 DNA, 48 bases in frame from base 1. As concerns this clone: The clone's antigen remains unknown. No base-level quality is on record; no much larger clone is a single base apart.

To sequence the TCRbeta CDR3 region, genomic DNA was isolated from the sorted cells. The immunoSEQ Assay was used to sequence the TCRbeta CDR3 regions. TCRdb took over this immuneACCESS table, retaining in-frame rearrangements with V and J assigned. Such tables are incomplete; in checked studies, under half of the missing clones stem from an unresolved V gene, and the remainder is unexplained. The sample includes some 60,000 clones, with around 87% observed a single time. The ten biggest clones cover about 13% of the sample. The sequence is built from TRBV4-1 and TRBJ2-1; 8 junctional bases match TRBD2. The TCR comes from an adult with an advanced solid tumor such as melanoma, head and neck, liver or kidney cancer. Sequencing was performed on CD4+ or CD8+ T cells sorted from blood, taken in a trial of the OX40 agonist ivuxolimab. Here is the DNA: TGCGCCAGCAGCCAGTTACGCGGGAGGCACCCCCATGAGCAGTTCTTC. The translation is CASSQLRGRHPHEQFF.